This record looks at one T cell receptor beta chain sequence and its context. Its target is not known. These data belong to a study of cytomegalovirus exposure and HLA in healthy donors. This PCR relied on a set of 60 Vbeta primers and 13 Jbeta primers. In the authors' workflow: Later, tens of millions of unique TCR beta chains were counted in an analysis, and 10 million to 12 million of them were shared. The protocol was immunoSEQ multiplex PCR, while the TCRdb copy is restricted to in-frame clones and leaves out a portion. V, J and clone size are taken as reported in that table, and D and trimming were inferred from the DNA itself. In the table there are 90,000 to 130,000 clones, approximately 58% of which are singletons. Though probably carrying unrecorded immune exposures, donors were nominally healthy at sampling. General study points: A later analysis reportedly found fewer N-insertions in an Asian-associated ancestry cluster than the approximately 660-donor mean. Reports showed the classifier diagnosing cytomegalovirus status with high specificity and sensitivity.

Trimming removed 6 bases at V and 4 bases at J, with 12 bases between. The germline gives CDR1 SGHNT, CDR2 YYREEE (reference sequence). CDR3 length equals 13 residues. The sequence came from a woman in her thirties in good health and CMV-seronegative. The J gene is TRBJ2-3, the V gene TRBV5-4; possibly TRBD1 for D (6 bases). The material sequenced was PBMCs. CDR3 sequence: CASTGQIADTQYF. Written as DNA, the CDR3 is TGTGCCAGCACCGGACAGATCGCAGATACGCAGTATTTT.